These T cell receptor beta chains were read from a single sample in a study of PD-1 blockade in classical Hodgkin lymphoma. Some clones are missing from TCRdb's copy, which holds only in-frame ones; the method was immunoSEQ multiplex PCR. The sample yields some 35,000 clones, 80% to 95% seen once. The sample consisted of CD4+ T cells from blood, taken at baseline. These receptors originate from a human donor with classical Hodgkin lymphoma. Both conserved end residues are part of each CDR3. The order of the fields is V gene, J gene, CDR3 protein.

TRBV7-6	TRBJ2-2	CASSLARPQNTGELFF
TRBV15	TRBJ1-4	CATSRDGGAVEKLFF
TRBV6-5	TRBJ2-1	CASRQAGGGWVEQFF
TRBV7-2	TRBJ2-1	CASSLDVRSSYNEQFF
TRBV14	TRBJ2-3	CASSQEIRSTDTQYF
TRBV4-1	TRBJ1-4	CASSPGTGRSRSNEKLFF
TRBV5-4	TRBJ2-7	CASRAFVSYEQYF
TRBV6-5	TRBJ2-2	CASSYRGMDTGELFF
TRBV19	TRBJ1-4	CASSPLHRGDEKLFF
TRBV19	TRBJ2-1	CASSIGLSPDEQFF
TRBV9	TRBJ2-1	CASSVDGNEQFF
TRBV5-5	TRBJ2-7	CASSLAGSHTNYEQYF
TRBV5-3	TRBJ1-2	CARSLTSLEVPDLNYGYTF
TRBV18	TRBJ1-1	CASWLGDIREAFF
TRBV10-2	TRBJ2-3	CASSVVASSTDTQYF
TRBV5-4	TRBJ2-3	CASSSRGLTTDTQYF
TRBV7-9	TRBJ2-5	CASSRAEAGETQYF
TRBV4-1	TRBJ1-4	CASSQDRGTNEKLFF
TRBV29-1	TRBJ2-7	CSVEKTGTPYEQYF
TRBV28	TRBJ2-7	CASARDGSYEQYF
TRBV29-1	TRBJ2-3	CSVGSGDTQYF
TRBV5-1	TRBJ2-7	CASSLLGPGEQYF
TRBV19	TRBJ2-6	CASQIRGLVSGANVLTF
TRBV11-3	TRBJ2-2	CASSLGSVLTGELFF
TRBV18	TRBJ2-7	CASSPGQGASYEQYF